The rows below give T cell receptor beta chains drawn from one sample of a study of OX40 agonist ivuxolimab in advanced cancers. Measured with immunoSEQ multiplex PCR; TCRdb has only the in-frame clones, and not every one. The repertoire holds approximately 72,000 clones, with around 88% as singletons. Sequenced material: CD4+ or CD8+ T cells sorted from blood, taken in a trial of the OX40 agonist ivuxolimab. These receptors were taken from an adult with an advanced solid tumor such as melanoma, head and neck, liver or kidney cancer. Each CDR3 is given with its conserved first and last residue. D genes are given only for firm matches. Size is stated for part of the rows, as once, few or many counts, or as a class when the clone is expanded.

length	D	size	V	J	DNA	CDR3
12	TRBD1	-	TRBV28	TRBJ1-5	TGTGCCAGAGGACAGGGGGGTCAGCCCCAGCATTTT	CARGQGGQPQHF
14	-	few	TRBV7-8	TRBJ1-5	TGTGCCAGCGCGCGGGACAAGGCGAGCCCGCCCCAGCATTTT	CASARDKASPPQHF
15	-	-	TRBV7-2	TRBJ2-2	TGTGCCAGCAGCTTAGCGGGAGGCAACACCGGGGAGCTGTTTTTT	CASSLAGGNTGELFF
17	TRBD1	-	TRBV10-2	TRBJ1-4	TGCGCCAGCAGTGGCCCGTGGGAAGGGACAGGGTATGAAAAACTGTTTTTT	CASSGPWEGTGYEKLFF
14	-	-	TRBV5-1	TRBJ1-2	TGCGCCAGCAGCCCTGGTGCGGAATTCTATGGCTACACCTTC	CASSPGAEFYGYTF
17	TRBD1	-	TRBV7-9	TRBJ1-6	TGTGCCAGCAGCCCGCGCACGCGGACAGGGAATAATTCACCCCTCCACTTT	CASSPRTRTGNNSPLHF
15	-	-	TRBV19	TRBJ1-6	TGTGCCAGTAGTGCGGGGACAACGAATAATTCACCCCTCCACTTT	CASSAGTTNNSPLHF
14	TRBD1	-	TRBV7-9	TRBJ2-2	TGTGCCAGCAGCCGGGGACAGGGGTCCGGGGAGCTGTTTTTT	CASSRGQGSGELFF
17	TRBD1	-	TRBV19	TRBJ2-1	TGTGCCAGTTCGGGGACAGGGGGACACAAAGGGGCCAATGAGCAGTTCTTC	CASSGTGGHKGANEQFF
14	TRBD1	-	TRBV6-5	TRBJ1-5	TGTGCCAGCAGCCGGGACAGGGACAATCAGCCCCAGCATTTT	CASSRDRDNQPQHF
16	TRBD1	-	TRBV7-6	TRBJ2-5	TGTGCCAGCAGCTTAGCCGTGGCAGGGGGCGGGGAGACCCAGTACTTC	CASSLAVAGGGETQYF
12	-	few	TRBV6-5	TRBJ1-6	TGTGCCAGCACTGCTTCTAATTCACCCCTCCACTTT	CASTASNSPLHF
14	-	-	TRBV9	TRBJ1-4	TGTGCCAGCAGCCCACAGGAGGGGCTAGAAAAACTGTTTTTT	CASSPQEGLEKLFF
14	-	-	TRBV7-2	TRBJ2-1	TGTGCCAGCAGCTTAGTGAGCCCCTACAATGAGCAGTTCTTC	CASSLVSPYNEQFF
13	-	once	TRBV5-5	TRBJ1-2	TGTGCCAGCAGCCTCGGACCTAACTATGGCTACACCTTC	CASSLGPNYGYTF
15	TRBD1	-	TRBV28	TRBJ1-5	TGTGCCAGCAGTTTGAGCGGACAGGGCAATCAGCCCCAGCATTTT	CASSLSGQGNQPQHF
14	-	-	TRBV5-1	TRBJ2-5	TGCGCCAGCAGCAAGGGAGAGGGTAGGGAGACCCAGTACTTC	CASSKGEGRETQYF
13	-	-	TRBV28	TRBJ1-5	TGTGCCAGCAGTTTCGCGGACAGAACGACCCAGCATTTT	CASSFADRTTQHF
11	-	-	TRBV20-1	TRBJ1-4	TGCAGTGCACAGGGTGGTGAAAAACTGTTTTTT	CSAQGGEKLFF
15	-	-	TRBV28	TRBJ2-1	TGTGCCAGCACGATCAGGGGTCCCTCCTACAATGAGCAGTTCTTC	CASTIRGPSYNEQFF